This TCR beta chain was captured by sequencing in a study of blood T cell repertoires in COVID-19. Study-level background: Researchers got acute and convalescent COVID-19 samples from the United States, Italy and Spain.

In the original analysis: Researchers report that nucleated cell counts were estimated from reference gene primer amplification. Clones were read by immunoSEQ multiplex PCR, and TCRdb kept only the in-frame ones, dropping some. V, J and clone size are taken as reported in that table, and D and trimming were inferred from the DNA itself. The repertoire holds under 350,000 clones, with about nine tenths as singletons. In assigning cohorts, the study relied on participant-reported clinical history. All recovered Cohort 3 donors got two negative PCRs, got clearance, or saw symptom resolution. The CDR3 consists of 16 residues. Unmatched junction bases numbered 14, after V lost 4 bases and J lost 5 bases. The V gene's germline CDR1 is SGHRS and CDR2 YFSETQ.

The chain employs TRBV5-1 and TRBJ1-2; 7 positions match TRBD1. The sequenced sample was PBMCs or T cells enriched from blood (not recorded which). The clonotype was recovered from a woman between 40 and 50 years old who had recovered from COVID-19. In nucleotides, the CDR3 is TGCGCCAGCAGCCCCGGACAGGTACCACGACTGTATGGCTACACCTTC. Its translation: CASSPGQVPRLYGYTF.